At least ten counts were recorded for the clone carrying this T cell receptor beta chain. Its antigen remains unknown. They isolated at least 6 million PBMCs from each sample. It was with a sample-barcoded 5' primer and a J-beta primer mix that a second PCR of roughly 6 to 11 cycles was run. TCRdb itself ran the 5' RACE reads through MiXCR, one entry per CDR3 protein. The sample yields nearly 800,000 distinct CDR3 sequences, about 25% seen once. The source of the sample is a study of blood T cells in healthy people across ages. In germline, CDR1 is LGHDT, CDR2 YNNKEL (reference sequence). The CDR3 extends over 10 amino acids. Trimming took 6 bases from V and 3 from J, leaving 2 bases between them. The study's findings and limits: Any conclusive comparison of naive versus antigen-experienced cells was prevented by using unsorted PBMCs. TCR beta diversity per million T cells fell roughly linearly with age.

The same specimen was also included in a second study, on T cells of mothers and their children. That investigation notes: Donors were a few healthy Caucasian mothers and their six children.

The chain has TRBV3-1 and TRBJ2-5, with D hard to call. Sequenced input: blood. This receptor was obtained from a boy younger than 18 in good health. The CDR3 region is CASSKETQYF. CDR3 DNA sequence: TGTGCCAGCAGTAAAGAGACCCAGTACTTC.